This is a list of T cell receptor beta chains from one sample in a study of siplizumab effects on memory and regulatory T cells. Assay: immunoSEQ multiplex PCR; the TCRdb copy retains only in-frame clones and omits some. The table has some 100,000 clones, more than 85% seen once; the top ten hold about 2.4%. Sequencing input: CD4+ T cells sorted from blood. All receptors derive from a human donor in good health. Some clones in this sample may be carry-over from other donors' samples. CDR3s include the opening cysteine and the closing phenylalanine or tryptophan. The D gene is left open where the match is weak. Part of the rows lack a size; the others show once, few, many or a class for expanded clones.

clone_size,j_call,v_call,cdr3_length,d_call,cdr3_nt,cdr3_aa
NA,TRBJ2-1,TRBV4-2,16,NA,TGTGCCAGCAGCCAAGGGACGAGGAGCTCCTACAATGAGCAGTTCTTC,CASSQGTRSSYNEQFF
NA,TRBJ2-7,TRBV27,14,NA,TGTGCCAGCAGACCCGACAGAATATCCTACGAGCAGTACTTC,CASRPDRISYEQYF
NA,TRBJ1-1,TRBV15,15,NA,TGTGCCACCAGCCCCCCCGGCCGAGGGGACCCTGAAGCTTTCTTT,CATSPPGRGDPEAFF
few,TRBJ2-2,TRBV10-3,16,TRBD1,TGTGCCATCAGTCCGGGACAGGGGGCTGGAATCGGGGAGCTGTTTTTT,CAISPGQGAGIGELFF
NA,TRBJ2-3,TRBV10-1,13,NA,TGCGCCAGTACTCTGCGGGGCACAGATACGCAGTATTTT,CASTLRGTDTQYF
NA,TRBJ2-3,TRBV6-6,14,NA,TGTGCCACCAGCACTACTATCAGCACAGATACGCAGTATTTT,CATSTTISTDTQYF
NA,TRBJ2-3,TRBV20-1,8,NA,TGCAGTGCTAGGGGTCAGGGGTTT,CSARGQGF
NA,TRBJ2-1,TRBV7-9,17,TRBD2,TGTGCCAGCAGCTTAAAGGCTGCGACTAGCGGGAGTAATGAGCAGTTCTTC,CASSLKAATSGSNEQFF
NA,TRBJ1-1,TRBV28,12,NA,TGTGCCAGCCGGGGAGGGAACACTGAAGCTTTCTTT,CASRGGNTEAFF
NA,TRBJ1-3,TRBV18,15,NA,TGTGCCAGCTCACCTACGGGACATTCGGGAAACACCATATATTTT,CASSPTGHSGNTIYF
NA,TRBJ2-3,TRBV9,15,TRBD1,TGTGCCAGCAGCGTAGCGGGACAGAAAGCCAATACGCAGTATTTT,CASSVAGQKANTQYF
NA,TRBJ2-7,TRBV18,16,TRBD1,TGTGCCAGCTCACCACCGAATTACAGGGGGGACTACGAGCAGTACTTC,CASSPPNYRGDYEQYF
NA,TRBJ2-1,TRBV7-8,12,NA,TGTGCCAGCAGCCTACCGGTCAATGAGCAGTTCTTC,CASSLPVNEQFF
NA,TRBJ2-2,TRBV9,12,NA,TGTGCCAGCAGCCTTGCATTAGGGGAGCTGTTTTTT,CASSLALGELFF
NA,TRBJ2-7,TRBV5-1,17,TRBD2,TGCGCCAGCAGCTTGGTCGCGATCGGGCTAGCGGATTACGAGCAGTACTTC,CASSLVAIGLADYEQYF
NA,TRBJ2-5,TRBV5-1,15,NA,TGCGCCAGCAGCTCCCGACAGGGTAGCGGAGAGACCCAGTACTTC,CASSSRQGSGETQYF
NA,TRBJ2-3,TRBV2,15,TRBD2,TGTGCCAGCAGTGAAGGCGGGAGGAAAACCGGTACGCAGTATTTT,CASSEGGRKTGTQYF
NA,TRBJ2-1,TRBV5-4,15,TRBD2,TGTGCCAGCAGCCCTAGCGGGAGGGCCCGTACTGAGCAGTTCTTC,CASSPSGRARTEQFF
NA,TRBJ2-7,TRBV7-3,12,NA,TGTGCCAGCAGCTCCTCCCTGGTCCAGCAGTACTTC,CASSSSLVQQYF
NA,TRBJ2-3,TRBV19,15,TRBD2,TGTGCCAGTAGTATACAGCGGGATGACACAGATACGCAGTATTTT,CASSIQRDDTDTQYF
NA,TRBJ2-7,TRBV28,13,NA,TGTGCCAGCAGTCCTACAGCATCCTACGAGCAGTACTTC,CASSPTASYEQYF
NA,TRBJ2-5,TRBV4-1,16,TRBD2,TGCGCCAGCAGCCAAGGTTTAGCGGGAGGTGGGGAGACCCAGTACTTC,CASSQGLAGGGETQYF
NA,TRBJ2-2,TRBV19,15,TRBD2,TGTGCCAGTCAATCCATGGGACTAACCACCGGGGAGCTGTTTTTT,CASQSMGLTTGELFF
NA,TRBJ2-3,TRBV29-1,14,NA,TGCAGCGTCCCCCTCGGGGGCCGAGCAGATACGCAGTATTTT,CSVPLGGRADTQYF
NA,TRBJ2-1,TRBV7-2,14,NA,TGTGCCAGCAGCTTTTCCACTACAAAAGATGAGCAGTTCTTC,CASSFSTTKDEQFF
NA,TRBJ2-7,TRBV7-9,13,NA,TGTGCCAGCAGCTCAGGACTGACCTACGAGCAGTACTTC,CASSSGLTYEQYF
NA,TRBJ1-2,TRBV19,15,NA,TGTGCCAGTAGTCCAACAGGGAGGATGGGCGACGGCTACACCTTC,CASSPTGRMGDGYTF
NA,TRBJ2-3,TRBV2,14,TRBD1,TGTGCCAGCAGAAGGACAGGGGGAGCAGATACGCAGTATTTT,CASRRTGGADTQYF
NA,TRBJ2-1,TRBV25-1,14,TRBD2,TGTGCCAGCAGCGTGCTAGCGGTCTACAATGAGCAGTTCTTC,CASSVLAVYNEQFF
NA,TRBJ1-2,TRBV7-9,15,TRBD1,TGTGCCAGCGTCCAGGCAGGGGGCGCAGGCTATGGCTACACCTTC,CASVQAGGAGYGYTF
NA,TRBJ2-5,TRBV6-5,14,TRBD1,TGTGCCAGCAGCCGGGGAAGGACAGGGGGGGCCCAGTACTTC,CASSRGRTGGAQYF
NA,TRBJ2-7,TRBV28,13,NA,TGTGCCAGCAATGGGGGAGAATACTACGAGCAGTACTTC,CASNGGEYYEQYF
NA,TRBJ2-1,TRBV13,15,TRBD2,TGTGCCAGCAGCTTAGTTAGCGGGAGGGCCAATGAGCAGTTCTTC,CASSLVSGRANEQFF
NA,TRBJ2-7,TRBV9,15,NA,TGTGCCAGCAGCGGAGTTTCCGAACAGGGTTGCGAGCAGTACTTC,CASSGVSEQGCEQYF
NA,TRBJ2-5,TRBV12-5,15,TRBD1,TGTGCTAGTGGGAAGGGGACAGGTGGTGGAGAGACCCAGTACTTC,CASGKGTGGGETQYF
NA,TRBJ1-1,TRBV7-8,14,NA,TGTGCCAGCAGCTTAATGTCGGGACCAGCTGAAGCTTTCTTT,CASSLMSGPAEAFF
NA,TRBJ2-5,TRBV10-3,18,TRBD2,TGTGCCATCAGCCCCGGACTAGCGGGAGGGCCATTTGGGGAGACCCAGTACTTC,CAISPGLAGGPFGETQYF
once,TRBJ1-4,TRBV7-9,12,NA,TGTGCCAGCAGTGTGCCTAATGAAAAACTGTTTTTT,CASSVPNEKLFF
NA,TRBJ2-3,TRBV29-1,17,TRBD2,TGCAGCGTTGGAGGATCTAGCGGGAGGCCGTTCACAGATACGCAGTATTTT,CSVGGSSGRPFTDTQYF
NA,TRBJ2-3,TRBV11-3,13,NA,TGTGCCAGCAGCTTGGACGGAACAGATACGCAGTATTTT,CASSLDGTDTQYF
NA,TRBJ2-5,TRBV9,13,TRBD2,TGTGCCAGCAGCCAAACCGGGGGGGAGACCCAGTACTTC,CASSQTGGETQYF
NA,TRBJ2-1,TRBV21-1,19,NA,TGTGCCAGCAGCCGGCCTCTACTAGCGGGAGGGCTCTCCTACAATGAGCAGTTCTTC,CASSRPLLAGGLSYNEQFF
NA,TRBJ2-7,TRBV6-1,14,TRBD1,TGTGCCAGCACCAATGACAGGGGGGATTACGAGCAGTACTTC,CASTNDRGDYEQYF
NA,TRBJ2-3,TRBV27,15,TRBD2,TGTGCCAGCCAACTAGCGGGAGGAATCACAGATACGCAGTATTTT,CASQLAGGITDTQYF
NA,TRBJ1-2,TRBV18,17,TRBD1,TGTGCCAGCTCACCACTCCCAGGGACAGTCACATCGGGGGGCTACACCTTC,CASSPLPGTVTSGGYTF
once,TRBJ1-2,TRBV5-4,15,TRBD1,TGTGCCAGCAGCCGAGGACAGGGGGGGACCGATGGCTACACCTTC,CASSRGQGGTDGYTF
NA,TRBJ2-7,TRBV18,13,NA,TGTGCCAGCTCACCACCAGTTACCTACGAGCAGTACTTC,CASSPPVTYEQYF
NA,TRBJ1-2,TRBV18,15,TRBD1,TGTGCCAGCTCACCCCGGACAGGGGGTCAGAGCGGCTACACCTTC,CASSPRTGGQSGYTF
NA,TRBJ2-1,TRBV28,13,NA,TGTGCCAGCAGGTTCAGACGGAACAATGAGCAGTTCTTC,CASRFRRNNEQFF
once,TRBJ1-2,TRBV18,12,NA,TGTGCCAGCTCACCAGAGCCTTATGGCTACACCTTC,CASSPEPYGYTF
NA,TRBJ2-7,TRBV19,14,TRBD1,TGTGCCAGTAGTAGAGGCAGGGGGCAGAACGAGCAGTACTTC,CASSRGRGQNEQYF
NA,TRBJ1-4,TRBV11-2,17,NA,TGTGCCAGCAGCTTAGATCCGTTGAGGGGTGGATTTGAAAAACTGTTTTTT,CASSLDPLRGGFEKLFF
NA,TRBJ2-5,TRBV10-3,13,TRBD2,TGTGCCGTCAATAGCGGGAGTGGGGAGACCCAGTACTTC,CAVNSGSGETQYF
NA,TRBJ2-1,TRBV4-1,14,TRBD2,TGCGCCAGCATAGCGGGAGTGGGGTACAATGAGCAGTTCTTC,CASIAGVGYNEQFF
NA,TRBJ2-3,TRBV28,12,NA,TGTGCCATCACGGGGAGCACAGATACGCAGTATTTT,CAITGSTDTQYF